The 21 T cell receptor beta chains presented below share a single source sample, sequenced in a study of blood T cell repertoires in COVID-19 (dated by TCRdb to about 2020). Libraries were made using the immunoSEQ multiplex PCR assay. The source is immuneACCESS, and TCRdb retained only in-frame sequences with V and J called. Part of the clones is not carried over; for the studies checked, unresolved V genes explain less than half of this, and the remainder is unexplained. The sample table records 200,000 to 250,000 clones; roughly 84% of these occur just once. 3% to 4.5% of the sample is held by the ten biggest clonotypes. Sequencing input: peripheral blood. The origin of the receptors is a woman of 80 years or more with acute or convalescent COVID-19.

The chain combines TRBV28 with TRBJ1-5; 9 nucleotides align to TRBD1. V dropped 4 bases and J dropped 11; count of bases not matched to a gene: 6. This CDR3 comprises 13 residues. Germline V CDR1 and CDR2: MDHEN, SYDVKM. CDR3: CASSSRQGVTQHF. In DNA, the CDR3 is TGTGCCAGCAGTTCCCGACAGGGGGTGACCCAGCATTTT.

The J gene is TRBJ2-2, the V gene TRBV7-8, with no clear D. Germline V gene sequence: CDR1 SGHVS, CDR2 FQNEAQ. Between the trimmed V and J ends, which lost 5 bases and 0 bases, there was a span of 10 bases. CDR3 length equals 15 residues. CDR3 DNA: TGTGCCAGCAGCGAAAGGAGCTCGAACACCGGGGAGCTGTTTTTT. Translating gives CASSERSSNTGELFF. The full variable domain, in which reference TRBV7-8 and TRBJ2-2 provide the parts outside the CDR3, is GAGVSQSPRYKVAKRGQDVALRCDPISGHVSLFWYQQALGQGPEFLTYFQNEAQLDKSGLPSDRFFAERPEGSVSTLKIQRTQQEDSAVYLCASSERSSNTGELFFGEGSRLTVL.

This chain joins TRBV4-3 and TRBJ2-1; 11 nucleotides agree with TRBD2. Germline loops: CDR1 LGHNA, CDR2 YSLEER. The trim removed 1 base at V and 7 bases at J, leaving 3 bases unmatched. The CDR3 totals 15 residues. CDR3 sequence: CASSQGSGGANEQFF. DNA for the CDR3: TGCGCCAGCAGCCAAGGTAGCGGGGGGGCGAATGAGCAGTTCTTC.

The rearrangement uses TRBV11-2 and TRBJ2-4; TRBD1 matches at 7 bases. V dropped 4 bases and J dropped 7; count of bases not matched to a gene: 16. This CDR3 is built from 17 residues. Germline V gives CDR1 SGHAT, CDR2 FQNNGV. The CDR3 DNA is TGTGCCAGCAGCTCCTTCGACAGGGATGGGCCATTGAACATTCAGTACTTC. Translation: CASSSFDRDGPLNIQYF.

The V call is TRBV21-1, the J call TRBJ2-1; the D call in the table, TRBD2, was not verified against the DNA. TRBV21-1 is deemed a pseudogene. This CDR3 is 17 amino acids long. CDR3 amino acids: CASSKERAGEFYNEQFF. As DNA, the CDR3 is TGTGCCAGCAGCAAAGAACGAGCGGGGGAATTTTACAATGAGCAGTTCTTC.

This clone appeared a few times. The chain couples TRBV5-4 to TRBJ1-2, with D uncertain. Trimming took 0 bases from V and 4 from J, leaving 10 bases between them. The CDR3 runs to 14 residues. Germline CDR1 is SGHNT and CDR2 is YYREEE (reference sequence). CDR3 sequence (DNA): TGTGCCAGCAGCTTGGATCCAACCGGCTATGGCTACACCTTC. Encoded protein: CASSLDPTGYGYTF.

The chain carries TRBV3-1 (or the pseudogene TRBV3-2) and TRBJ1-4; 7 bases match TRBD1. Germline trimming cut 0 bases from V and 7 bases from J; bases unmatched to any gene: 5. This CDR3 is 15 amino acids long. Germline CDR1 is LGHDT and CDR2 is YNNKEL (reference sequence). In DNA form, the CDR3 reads TGTGCCAGCAGCCAAGATCAGGGGGATGGTGAAAAACTGTTTTTT. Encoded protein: CASSQDQGDGEKLFF.

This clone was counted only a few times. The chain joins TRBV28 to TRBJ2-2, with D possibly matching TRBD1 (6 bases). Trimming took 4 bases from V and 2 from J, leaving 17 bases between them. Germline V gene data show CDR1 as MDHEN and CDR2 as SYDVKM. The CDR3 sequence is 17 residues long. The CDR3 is CASSYPLGTYNTGELFF. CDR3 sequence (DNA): TGTGCCAGCAGTTACCCTTTAGGGACATATAACACCGGGGAGCTGTTTTTT.

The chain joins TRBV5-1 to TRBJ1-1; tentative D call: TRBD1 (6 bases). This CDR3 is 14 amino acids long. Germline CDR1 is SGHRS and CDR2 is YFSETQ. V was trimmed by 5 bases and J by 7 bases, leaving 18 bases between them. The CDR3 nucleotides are TGCGCCAGCAGGGAGGGGGGGAATCCCAGTGAAGCTTTCTTT. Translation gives CASREGGNPSEAFF.

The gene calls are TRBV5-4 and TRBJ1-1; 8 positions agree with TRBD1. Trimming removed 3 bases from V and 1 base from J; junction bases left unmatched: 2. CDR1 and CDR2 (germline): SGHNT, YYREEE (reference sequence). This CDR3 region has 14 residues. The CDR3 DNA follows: TGTGCCAGCAGCTGGGGACAGGAGAACACTGAAGCTTTCTTT. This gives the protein CASSWGQENTEAFF.

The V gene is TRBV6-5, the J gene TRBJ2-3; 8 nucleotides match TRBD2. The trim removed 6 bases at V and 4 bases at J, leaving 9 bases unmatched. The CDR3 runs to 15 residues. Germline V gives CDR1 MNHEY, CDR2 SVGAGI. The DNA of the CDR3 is TGTGCCAGCAGCTTAAATCGGGGGGGGGCAGATACGCAGTATTTT. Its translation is CASSLNRGGADTQYF.

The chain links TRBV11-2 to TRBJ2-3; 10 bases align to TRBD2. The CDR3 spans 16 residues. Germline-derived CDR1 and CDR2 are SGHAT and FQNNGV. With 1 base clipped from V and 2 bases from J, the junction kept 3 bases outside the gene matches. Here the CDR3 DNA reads TGTGCCAGCAGCTTAGCCACTAGCGGGATCACAGATACGCAGTATTTT. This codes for CASSLATSGITDTQYF.

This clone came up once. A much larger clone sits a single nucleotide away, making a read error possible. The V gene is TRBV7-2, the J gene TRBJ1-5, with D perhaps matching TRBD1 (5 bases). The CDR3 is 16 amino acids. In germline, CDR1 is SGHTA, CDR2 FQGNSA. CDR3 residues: CASSARRGDSNQSQHF. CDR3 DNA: TGTGCCAGCAGCGCTAGGCGGGGGGATAGCAATCAGTCCCAGCATTTT.

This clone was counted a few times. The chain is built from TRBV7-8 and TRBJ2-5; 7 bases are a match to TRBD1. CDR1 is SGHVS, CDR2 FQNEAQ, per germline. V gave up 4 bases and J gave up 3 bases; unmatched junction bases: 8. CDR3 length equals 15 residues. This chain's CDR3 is CASSSTTGTEETQYF. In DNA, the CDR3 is TGTGCCAGCAGCTCAACCACCGGGACAGAAGAGACCCAGTACTTC.

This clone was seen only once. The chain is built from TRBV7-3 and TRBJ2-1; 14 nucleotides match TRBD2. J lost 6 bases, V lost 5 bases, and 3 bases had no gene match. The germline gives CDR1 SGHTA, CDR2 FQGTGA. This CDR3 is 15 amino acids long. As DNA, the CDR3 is TGTGCCAGCAGCCCGGGGACTAGCGGGGGCAATGAGCAGTTCTTC. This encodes CASSPGTSGGNEQFF. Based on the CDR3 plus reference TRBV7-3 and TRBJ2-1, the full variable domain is GAGVSQTPSNKVTEKGKYVELRCDPISGHTALYWYRQSLGQGPEFLIYFQGTGAADDSGLPNDRFFAVRPEGSVSTLKIQRTERGDSAVYLCASSPGTSGGNEQFFGPGTRLTVL.

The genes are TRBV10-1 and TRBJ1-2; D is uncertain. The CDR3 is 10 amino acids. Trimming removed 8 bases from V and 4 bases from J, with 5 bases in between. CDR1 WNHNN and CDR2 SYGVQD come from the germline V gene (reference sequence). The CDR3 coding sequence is TGCGCCAGCGGGCGCTATGGCTACACCTTC. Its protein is CASGRYGYTF.

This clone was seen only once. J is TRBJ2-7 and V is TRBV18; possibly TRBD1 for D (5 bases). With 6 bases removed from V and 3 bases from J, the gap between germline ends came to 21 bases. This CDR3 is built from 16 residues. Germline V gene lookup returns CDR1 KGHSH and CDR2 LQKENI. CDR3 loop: CASSRSAPDTNYEQYF. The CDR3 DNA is TGTGCCAGCTCTCGCTCTGCCCCGGACACCAACTACGAGCAGTACTTC.

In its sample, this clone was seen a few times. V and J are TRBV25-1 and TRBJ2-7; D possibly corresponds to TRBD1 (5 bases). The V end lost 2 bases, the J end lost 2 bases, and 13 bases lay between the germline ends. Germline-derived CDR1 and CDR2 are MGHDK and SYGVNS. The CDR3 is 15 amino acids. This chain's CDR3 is CASSERQGGPYEQYF. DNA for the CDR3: TGTGCCAGCAGTGAACGGCAGGGTGGGCCCTACGAGCAGTACTTC.

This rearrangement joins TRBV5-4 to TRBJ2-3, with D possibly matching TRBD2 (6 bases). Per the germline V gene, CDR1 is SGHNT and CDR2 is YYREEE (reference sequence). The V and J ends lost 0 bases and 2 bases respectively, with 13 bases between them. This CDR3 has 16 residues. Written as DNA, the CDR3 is TGTGCCAGCAGCTTGGGGAGGGCGGGCTACACAGATACGCAGTATTTT. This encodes CASSLGRAGYTDTQYF.

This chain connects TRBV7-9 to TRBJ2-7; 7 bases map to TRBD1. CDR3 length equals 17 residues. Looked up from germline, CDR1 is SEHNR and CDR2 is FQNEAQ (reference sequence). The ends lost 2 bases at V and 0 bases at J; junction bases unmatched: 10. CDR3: CASSLFTWTGASYEQYF. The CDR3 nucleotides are TGTGCCAGCAGCTTATTTACGTGGACAGGCGCCTCCTACGAGCAGTACTTC.

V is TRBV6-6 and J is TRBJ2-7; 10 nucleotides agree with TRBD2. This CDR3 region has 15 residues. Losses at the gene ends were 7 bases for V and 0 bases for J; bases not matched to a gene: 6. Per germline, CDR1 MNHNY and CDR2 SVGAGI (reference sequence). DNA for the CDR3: TGTGCCAGCAAGAGGCTAGCGGGGGCCTCCTACGAGCAGTACTTC. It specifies CASKRLAGASYEQYF.